This record covers a single TCR beta chain. These data originate in a study of technical replicates of blood from a handful of donors. Germline CDR1 SNHLY, CDR2 FYNNEI. The V gene lost 7 bases and the J gene lost 0 bases, with 12 bases spanning the gap. CDR3 length equals 14 residues. Here immunoSEQ multiplex PCR was the method, and the copy in TCRdb shows in-frame clones only, minus some. The sample carries approximately 15,000 clones, 80% to 90% recorded once. The specimen sequenced was PBMCs. The sequence was obtained from a human donor in good health. This rearrangement joins TRBV2 to TRBJ1-1; D gene unclear. CDR3 amino acids: CASNRVTMNTEAFF. The DNA of the CDR3 is TGTGCCAGCAATCGGGTTACGATGAACACTGAAGCTTTCTTT.